The present T cell receptor (beta chain) was sequenced within a study of OX40 agonist ivuxolimab in advanced cancers. Study-wide context: The study gave patients intravenous ivuxolimab at 0.01 to 10 mg/kg every 2 weeks. Dose-escalation patients were diagnosed with hepatocellular carcinoma, melanoma, renal cell cancer or head and neck cancer. There were three patients with partial responses, one having hepatocellular carcinoma and two cutaneous melanoma.

Cycle 7 day 1, cycle 4 day 1, and baseline were the timepoints at which blood was sampled. This clone appeared a few times. The V gene's germline CDR1 is MNHEY and CDR2 SVGAGI. Unmatched junction bases numbered 9, after V lost 6 bases and J lost 3 bases. The CDR3 runs to 15 residues. Method: immunoSEQ multiplex PCR; TCRdb's copy keeps in-frame clones and lacks some. This sample yields 55,000 to 70,000 clones, of which 70% to 90% are seen a single time; roughly 3.5% belongs to the top ten. This receptor was obtained from an adult with an advanced solid tumor such as melanoma, head and neck, liver or kidney cancer. This rearrangement joins TRBV6-5 to TRBJ2-7; 9 bases fit TRBD2. Source: CD4+ or CD8+ T cells sorted from blood, taken in a trial of the OX40 agonist ivuxolimab. The CDR3 spells CASSQRGGGFYEQYF. CDR3 bases: TGTGCCAGCAGCCAGCGCGGGGGGGGTTTCTACGAGCAGTACTTC.